The text below deals with one T cell receptor (beta chain). This entry belongs to a study of blood T cell repertoires in COVID-19. Study background: Samples representing acute and convalescent COVID-19 were sourced from the United States, Italy and Spain. Nucleic acid was either cDNA or gDNA, and it came from T cells, B-cell-depleted T cells, or PBMCs.

V dropped 3 bases and J dropped 4; count of bases not matched to a gene: 13. The germline CDR1 and CDR2 sequences are SGHVS and FNYEAQ. The CDR3 runs 18 residues. Authors' analysis steps: The assay estimated nucleated cells by amplifying reference gene primers. The method was immunoSEQ multiplex PCR; TCRdb's version includes in-frame clones alone and lacks a portion of them. V and J calls and clone size are as listed in that table; D and trimming were resolved from the DNA. This sample carries tens of thousands of clones, around 85% of them seen once, and the ten largest clones take 15% to 19%. Material for sequencing was peripheral blood. The chain employs TRBV7-6 and TRBJ2-7, with 12 bases matching TRBD1. The clonotype was recovered from a human donor in a cohort sampled during active COVID-19. The donor label of this sample is uncertain. CDR3 sequence (DNA): TGTGCCAGCAGCTTTGGGACAGGGGGCGGCCATCATTCATACGAGCAGTACTTC. It translates to CASSFGTGGGHHSYEQYF.